This is a list of T cell receptor beta chains from one sample in a study of a mutant IDH1 vaccine in newly diagnosed glioma. Here immunoSEQ multiplex PCR was the method, and the copy in TCRdb shows in-frame clones only, minus some. Found here are around 92,000 clones, 83% of them singletons; the top ten hold 6% to 9.5%. The material was PBMCs, obtained from a glioma patient treated with radiotherapy, temozolomide or both. The receptors here all came from a woman aged 45-65 years with glioma. Each CDR3 is given with its conserved first and last residue. The order of the fields is J gene, V gene, D gene, clone size, CDR3 DNA, CDR3 protein. A D gene is named only where the DNA matches it firmly. Rows may omit the clone size; those that give it use once, few, many or a size class.

J gene: TRBJ2-7
V gene: TRBV10-2
D gene: TRBD2
clone size: .
CDR3 DNA: TGCGCCAGCAGCGTTCTAGCGGGGGGCCCGTACTTC
CDR3 protein: CASSVLAGGPYF

J gene: TRBJ2-3
V gene: TRBV5-5
D gene: .
clone size: once
CDR3 DNA: TGTGCCAGCAGCTTAAGGGGAGATACGCAGTATTTT
CDR3 protein: CASSLRGDTQYF

J gene: TRBJ1-1
V gene: TRBV7-9
D gene: .
clone size: once
CDR3 DNA: TGTGCCAGCAGGGACCAGGGTATGAACACTGAAGCTTTCTTT
CDR3 protein: CASRDQGMNTEAFF

J gene: TRBJ2-1
V gene: TRBV6-5
D gene: .
clone size: .
CDR3 DNA: TGTGCCAGCAGTTACGCGGGAAATGAGCAGTTCTTC
CDR3 protein: CASSYAGNEQFF

J gene: TRBJ2-7
V gene: TRBV10-3
D gene: .
clone size: once
CDR3 DNA: TGTGCCATCAGTGATAGTGGCGGGTCGAGCTCCTACGAGCAGTACTTC
CDR3 protein: CAISDSGGSSSYEQYF

J gene: TRBJ1-3
V gene: TRBV5-1
D gene: .
clone size: .
CDR3 DNA: TGCGCCAGCAGCGAGACGGGGGGATCTGGAAACACCATATATTTT
CDR3 protein: CASSETGGSGNTIYF

J gene: TRBJ2-2
V gene: TRBV18
D gene: TRBD2
clone size: once
CDR3 DNA: TGTGCCAGCTCACCACGACGGCGGGGGGACAACACCGGGGAGCTGTTTTTT
CDR3 protein: CASSPRRRGDNTGELFF

J gene: TRBJ1-1
V gene: TRBV27
D gene: TRBD1
clone size: .
CDR3 DNA: TGTGCCAGCAGTCCCTGGACAGGGCACACTGAAGCTTTCTTT
CDR3 protein: CASSPWTGHTEAFF

J gene: TRBJ1-2
V gene: TRBV6-5
D gene: .
clone size: .
CDR3 DNA: TGTGCCAGCGCCGTCGAGGGGGGTGGCTACACCTTC
CDR3 protein: CASAVEGGGYTF

J gene: TRBJ2-1
V gene: TRBV15
D gene: TRBD1
clone size: .
CDR3 DNA: TGTGCCACCAGCAGGACAGGGGGCGTTGAGCAGTTCTTC
CDR3 protein: CATSRTGGVEQFF

J gene: TRBJ1-4
V gene: TRBV4-3
D gene: .
clone size: once
CDR3 DNA: TGCGCCAGCAGCCAAGAGAGGAGAGAAAAACTGTTTTTT
CDR3 protein: CASSQERREKLFF

J gene: TRBJ1-1
V gene: TRBV19
D gene: .
clone size: .
CDR3 DNA: TGTGCCAGTAGTACGATGGGGAACACTGAAGCTTTCTTT
CDR3 protein: CASSTMGNTEAFF

J gene: TRBJ2-7
V gene: TRBV30
D gene: .
clone size: .
CDR3 DNA: TGTGCCTGGACCAAAGGGGCCTACGAGCAGTACTTC
CDR3 protein: CAWTKGAYEQYF

J gene: TRBJ2-7
V gene: TRBV25-1
D gene: TRBD2
clone size: once
CDR3 DNA: TGTGCCAGCAGTGAATATGCCGGGACTAACTCCTACGAGCAGTACTTC
CDR3 protein: CASSEYAGTNSYEQYF

J gene: TRBJ2-1
V gene: TRBV5-1
D gene: TRBD2
clone size: once
CDR3 DNA: TGCGCCAGCAGCCGTCTTGGCGGGTTGAGCGGGGGCCCCCTCGGGAATGAGCAGTTCTTC
CDR3 protein: CASSRLGGLSGGPLGNEQFF

J gene: TRBJ2-7
V gene: TRBV15
D gene: .
clone size: .
CDR3 DNA: TGTGCCACCAGCAGAGATGGGGCGGGGTGGGTGGCTGCCGAGCAGTACTTC
CDR3 protein: CATSRDGAGWVAAEQYF

J gene: TRBJ1-2
V gene: TRBV7-2
D gene: .
clone size: few
CDR3 DNA: TGTGCCAGCAGCATAAGGACAGAAAGAATCGGCTACACCTTC
CDR3 protein: CASSIRTERIGYTF